The next 30 T cell receptor beta chains were all read from a single sample in a study of cytomegalovirus exposure and HLA in healthy donors. The PCR made use of 60 Vbeta and 13 Jbeta primers. Sequenced by immunoSEQ multiplex PCR; TCRdb stores in-frame clones only, minus some. The table includes 130,000 to 150,000 clones, roughly 82% detected once. The sequencing input was PBMCs. The receptors shown here come from a man aged 25-45 years in good health and CMV-seropositive.

The chain has TRBV6-5 and TRBJ2-3; 16 nucleotides agree with TRBD2. From germline, CDR1 is MNHEY and CDR2 SVGAGI. The CDR3 runs to 14 residues. After removal of 9 bases from V and 8 bases from J, the junction contained 5 bases not matched to a gene. The CDR3 DNA reads TGTGCCAGTGGGACTAGCGGGGGGGCAAGTACGCAGTATTTT. It yields the protein CASGTSGGASTQYF.

The chain employs TRBV7-2 and TRBJ2-3; TRBD2 matches at 12 bases. The CDR3 spans 13 residues. V shed 4 bases and J 10 bases; nucleotides not matched to a gene: 3. Looked up from germline, CDR1 is SGHTA and CDR2 is FQGNSA. This chain's CDR3 is CASSWTSGDAQYF. The DNA of the CDR3 is TGTGCCAGCAGCTGGACTAGCGGGGATGCGCAGTATTTT.

Concerning this clone itself: A read error may account for a junction end that differs from germline. The chain joins TRBV5-6 to TRBJ2-3, with 8 bases lining up with TRBD1. Germline loops: CDR1 SGHDT, CDR2 YYEEEE. This CDR3 contains 14 residues. CDR3 protein: CASRLDRAEDTQYF. The CDR3 DNA reads TGTGCCAGCAGGTTGGACAGGGCCGAAGATACGCAGTATTTT.

The rearrangement uses TRBV11-1 and TRBJ2-7; 8 bases map to TRBD1. Germline loops: CDR1 SGHAT, CDR2 FQDESV (reference sequence). The CDR3 is 14 amino acids. V lost 6 bases to trimming and J lost 0 bases; unmatched junction nucleotides: 4. CDR3: CASSRDRSSYEQYF. DNA for the CDR3: TGTGCCAGCAGTCGGGACAGGAGCTCCTACGAGCAGTACTTC.

This rearrangement joins TRBV29-1 to TRBJ2-5; 9 nucleotides align to TRBD1. The J call may not be correct, given that the DNA end is closer to TRBJ2-7. The CDR3 sequence is 13 residues long. The germline CDR1 and CDR2 sequences are SQVTM and ANQGSEA. The CDR3 DNA sequence: TGCAGCGTTCCGGGACAGGGTCTCTACGAGCAGTACTTC. The encoded protein is CSVPGQGLYEQYF.

CDR3 sequence reads: CAREEGGLYTEAFF. The CDR3 DNA reads as TGTGCCAGAGAAGAGGGGGGGTTGTACACTGAAGCTTTCTTT. J is TRBJ1-1 and V is TRBV19; a weak D match, TRBD1 (6 bases). The CDR3 contains 14 residues. The V end lost 9 bases, the J end lost 3 bases, and 17 bases lay between the germline ends. Germline V gene sequence: CDR1 LNHDA, CDR2 SQIVND (reference sequence).

V and J are TRBV15 and TRBJ2-6, with TRBD1 matching 7 bases. Germline V lookup: CDR1 LNHNV, CDR2 YYDKDF (reference sequence). With V trimmed by 6 bases and J by 4 bases, 0 bases remained unmatched. The length of the CDR3 is 13 residues. CDR3 region: CATRDRGANVLTF. CDR3 DNA: TGTGCCACCAGGGACAGGGGGGCCAACGTCCTGACTTTC.

This clone has a single count. V and J are TRBV5-1 and TRBJ2-3; possible D gene TRBD1, 6 bases. V was shortened by 0 bases and J by 6 bases, with 11 bases between the two germline ends. CDR3 length equals 14 residues. Germline CDR1 and CDR2: SGHRS and YFSETQ. The CDR3 here is CASSLAQGSDTQYF. As DNA, the CDR3 is TGCGCCAGCAGCTTGGCTCAGGGGAGTGATACGCAGTATTTT. Drawing the rest from reference TRBV5-1 and TRBJ2-3, the complete variable domain is KAGVTQTPRYLIKTRGQQVTLSCSPISGHRSVSWYQQTPGQGLQFLFEYFSETQRNKGNFPGRFSGRQFSNSRSEMNVSTLELGDSALYLCASSLAQGSDTQYFGPGTRLTVL.

This clone was detected once. The chain uses TRBV7-2 and TRBJ1-2; possibly TRBD1 for D (5 bases). V lost 5 bases to trimming and J lost 3 bases, with 16 bases between them. From germline, CDR1 is SGHTA and CDR2 FQGNSA. There are 15 residues in the CDR3. The CDR3 loop is CASSVTTAGYYGYTF. CDR3 coding DNA: TGTGCCAGCAGCGTAACGACAGCGGGATACTATGGCTACACCTTC.

This chain connects TRBV2 to TRBJ2-2; 7 nucleotides line up with TRBD2. The CDR3 length is 15 residues. Trimming cost V 5 bases and J 7 bases; bases outside gene matches: 10. Germline V lookup: CDR1 SNHLY, CDR2 FYNNEI. The CDR3 DNA reads TGTGCCAGCAGTAGTACGTGGGAGGGCCACGGGGAGCTGTTTTTT. It yields the protein CASSSTWEGHGELFF.

V is TRBV7-8 and J is TRBJ2-3; D is undetermined. V was trimmed by 5 bases and J by 1 base, leaving 13 bases between them. This CDR3 contains 15 residues. The germline gives CDR1 SGHVS, CDR2 FQNEAQ. The CDR3 spells CASSPNGAGTDTQYF. As DNA, the CDR3 is TGTGCCAGCAGCCCGAACGGAGCCGGCACAGATACGCAGTATTTT. The full variable domain, in which reference TRBV7-8 and TRBJ2-3 provide the parts outside the CDR3, is GAGVSQSPRYKVAKRGQDVALRCDPISGHVSLFWYQQALGQGPEFLTYFQNEAQLDKSGLPSDRFFAERPEGSVSTLKIQRTQQEDSAVYLCASSPNGAGTDTQYFGPGTRLTVL.

This rearrangement joins TRBV28 to TRBJ2-3; D unresolved. The germline V gene has CDR1 MDHEN and CDR2 SYDVKM. V was shortened by 5 bases and J by 0 bases, with 12 bases between the two germline ends. This CDR3 is built from 15 residues. The CDR3 region has the DNA TGTGCCAGCAGTCCCGGTAGTTCTAGCACAGATACGCAGTATTTT. This encodes CASSPGSSSTDTQYF.

V usage is TRBV11-2 and J usage is TRBJ1-4; TRBD1 might be the D (6 bases). The length of the CDR3 is 17 residues. V was clipped by 5 bases and J by 4 bases, with 20 bases between them. The germline CDR1 and CDR2 sequences are SGHAT and FQNNGV. CDR3 sequence reads: CASSPIGQPLNNEKLFF. CDR3 sequence (DNA): TGTGCCAGCAGCCCTATCGGACAGCCCTTAAATAATGAAAAACTGTTTTTT. The whole variable domain, filled in from reference TRBV11-2 and TRBJ1-4, reads EAGVAQSPRYKIIEKRQSVAFWCNPISGHATLYWYQQILGQGPKLLIQFQNNGVVDDSQLPKDRFSAERLKGVDSTLKIQPAKLEDSAVYLCASSPIGQPLNNEKLFFGSGTQLSVL.

The J gene is TRBJ2-3, the V gene TRBV27; 7 nucleotides align to TRBD2. The CDR3 sequence is 15 residues long. The trim removed 5 bases at V and 2 bases at J, leaving 7 bases unmatched. In germline, CDR1 is MNHEY, CDR2 SMNVEV (reference sequence). The DNA for the CDR3 is TGTGCCAGCAGTCTCATGAGCGGGGCCACAGATACGCAGTATTTT. Its translation is CASSLMSGATDTQYF.

This clone was observed a single time. The rearrangement links TRBV7-8 to TRBJ2-1; TRBD2 matches at 15 bases. The CDR3 is made up of 16 amino acids. The J segment lost 7 bases and the V segment lost 4 bases, leaving 5 bases of the junction unmatched. Germline V CDR1 and CDR2: SGHVS, FQNEAQ. The CDR3: CASSWTSGGADNEQFF. CDR3 bases: TGTGCCAGCAGCTGGACTAGCGGGGGGGCTGATAATGAGCAGTTCTTC.

This clone was counted between two and nine times. The V call is TRBV7-2, the J call TRBJ1-5; no clear D. CDR3 length equals 14 residues. Trimming removed 4 bases at V and 0 bases at J, with 7 bases between. Germline CDR1 and CDR2: SGHTA and FQGNSA. This chain's CDR3 is CASSWAGSNQPQHF. The CDR3 region has the DNA TGTGCCAGCAGCTGGGCCGGTAGCAATCAGCCCCAGCATTTT. The full variable domain, in which reference TRBV7-2 and TRBJ1-5 provide the parts outside the CDR3, is GAGVSQSPSNKVTEKGKDVELRCDPISGHTALYWYRQSLGQGLEFLIYFQGNSAPDKSGLPSDRFSAERTGGSVSTLTIQRTQQEDSAVYLCASSWAGSNQPQHFGDGTRLSIL.

The V call is TRBV7-7, the J call TRBJ2-3; D perhaps matches TRBD2 (6 bases). Trimming cost V 1 base and J 6 bases, with 14 bases left between them. The CDR3 sequence is 15 residues long. Germline V gene data show CDR1 as SSHAT and CDR2 as FNYEAQ (reference sequence). CDR3 amino acids: CASSLGDSGLDTQYF. In DNA, the CDR3 is TGTGCCAGCAGCTTAGGGGACTCTGGCTTGGATACGCAGTATTTT.

The chain uses TRBV5-6 and TRBJ1-6; possible D gene TRBD1, 6 bases. Trimming removed 0 bases from V and 5 bases from J, with 12 bases in between. This CDR3 has 16 amino acids. Germline assignment: CDR1 SGHDT and CDR2 YYEEEE. CDR3 DNA: TGTGCCAGCAGCTTGGAGGTGAAGGGGGATAATTCACCCCTCCACTTT. It codes for CASSLEVKGDNSPLHF.

The CDR3 nucleotides read TGTGCCAGCAGCTTGGTGGAGACTGCCTCCTATGGCTACACCTTC. Amino acids: CASSLVETASYGYTF. This rearrangement joins TRBV5-5 to TRBJ1-2; unclear D gene. Germline lookup yields CDR1 SGHKS and CDR2 YYEKEE (reference sequence). The CDR3 covers 15 residues. V was trimmed by 0 bases and J by 4 bases, leaving 13 bases between them.

The gene calls are TRBV19 and TRBJ2-1; D unresolved. Per germline, CDR1 LNHDA and CDR2 SQIVND (reference sequence). This CDR3 has 13 amino acids. V lost 6 bases and J lost 0, with 6 bases in between. CDR3 nucleotide sequence: TGTGCCAGTAGAAAGAGCTCCTACAATGAGCAGTTCTTC. Protein sequence: CASRKSSYNEQFF.

For the CDR3, the DNA is TGTGCCAGTAGTAGTAGCGGGACAAGCACAGATACGCAGTATTTT. Translated, it gives CASSSSGTSTDTQYF. The V call is TRBV19, the J call TRBJ2-3, with 8 positions matching TRBD2. CDR3 length equals 15 residues. Trimming removed 4 bases from V and 0 bases from J; junction bases left unmatched: 3. Per germline, CDR1 LNHDA and CDR2 SQIVND (reference sequence).

The sample holds one count of this clone. The genes are TRBV5-1 and TRBJ2-5, with a weak D call TRBD1 (6 bases). Germline lookup yields CDR1 SGHRS and CDR2 YFSETQ. V was cut by 4 bases and J by 2 bases, with 12 bases left in between. The CDR3 has 14 amino acids. The CDR3 DNA sequence: TGCGCCAGCAGCACATGGACAGCTCAAGAGACCCAGTACTTC. It encodes CASSTWTAQETQYF.

The chain carries TRBV5-1 and TRBJ2-3; a weak D match, TRBD2 (6 bases). CDR3 length equals 15 residues. Germline assignment: CDR1 SGHRS and CDR2 YFSETQ. V lost 4 bases to trimming and J lost 2 bases, with 14 bases between them. The CDR3 bases are TGCGCCAGCAGCCCGTCCGGGGGAGCCACAGATACGCAGTATTTT. Translation gives CASSPSGGATDTQYF.

The chain is built from TRBV27 and TRBJ2-1, with D maybe TRBD2 (5 bases). The germline V and J ends were trimmed by 5 bases and 0 bases, with 8 bases remaining between them. Germline CDR1 reads MNHEY; CDR2 reads SMNVEV (reference sequence). This CDR3 has 14 residues. The CDR3 bases are TGTGCCAGCAGTGTAACTAGCTCCTACAATGAGCAGTTCTTC. Translating it yields CASSVTSSYNEQFF.

The chain joins TRBV27 to TRBJ2-1; D remains ambiguous. CDR3 size: 14 residues. V was trimmed by 5 bases and J by 6 bases, leaving 14 bases between them. The germline V gene encodes CDR1 MNHEY and CDR2 SMNVEV (reference sequence). The CDR3 bases are TGTGCCAGCAGTGCAGAGCAGGTTGTCAATGAGCAGTTCTTC. This encodes CASSAEQVVNEQFF.

The chain links TRBV6-6 to TRBJ1-1, with 8 nucleotides matching TRBD1. The V gene's germline CDR1 is MNHNY and CDR2 SVGAGI (reference sequence). The length of the CDR3 is 11 residues. After removal of 5 bases from V and 13 bases from J, the junction contained 6 bases not matched to a gene. CDR3 nucleotide sequence: TGTGCCAGCAGTCCTCAGGGGGCGCATTTCTTT. Residues: CASSPQGAHFF.

The V call is TRBV5-6, the J call TRBJ2-3; D unclear. Trimming stripped 4 bases from V and 5 bases from J, with 8 bases between. CDR1 and CDR2 (germline): SGHDT, YYEEEE. This CDR3 region has 12 residues. The chain's CDR3 is CASSALGDTQYF. CDR3 DNA: TGTGCCAGCAGCGCGCTAGGAGATACGCAGTATTTT. Together with reference TRBV5-6 and TRBJ2-3, the CDR3 gives the full variable domain: DAGVTQSPTHLIKTRGQQVTLRCSPKSGHDTVSWYQQALGQGPQFIFQYYEEEERQRGNFPDRFSGHQFPNYSSELNVNALLLGDSALYLCASSALGDTQYFGPGTRLTVL.

The chain is built from TRBV28 and TRBJ2-5; D might be TRBD1 (6 bases). The end of the DNA fits TRBJ2-7 better, so the J call may be wrong. Germline CDR1 MDHEN, CDR2 SYDVKM. The CDR3 runs 17 residues. The CDR3 DNA sequence: TGTGCCAGCATCGGCAGGGGCCAAAGGGCTCCTTCCTACGAGCAGTACTTC. Encoded protein: CASIGRGQRAPSYEQYF.

The chain joins TRBV11-3 to TRBJ1-2, with D perhaps TRBD1 (5 bases). V gave up 3 bases and J gave up 13 bases, with 21 bases separating them. CDR1 is SGHNT, CDR2 YENEEA, per germline. This CDR3 has 14 residues. The CDR3 DNA reads TGTGCCAGCAGCTTCAGAGAGGGGACTACACCTCCCACCTTC. Translated, it gives CASSFREGTTPPTF.

V is TRBV4-3 and J is TRBJ2-1, with 12 bases matching TRBD1. Germline V gene lookup returns CDR1 LGHNA and CDR2 YSLEER. The CDR3 length is 16 residues. Trimming cost V 1 base and J 10 bases; bases outside gene matches: 8. DNA for the CDR3: TGCGCCAGCAGCCAAGTAACCGGGACAGGGGGCTCGGAGCAGTTCTTC. It encodes CASSQVTGTGGSEQFF.